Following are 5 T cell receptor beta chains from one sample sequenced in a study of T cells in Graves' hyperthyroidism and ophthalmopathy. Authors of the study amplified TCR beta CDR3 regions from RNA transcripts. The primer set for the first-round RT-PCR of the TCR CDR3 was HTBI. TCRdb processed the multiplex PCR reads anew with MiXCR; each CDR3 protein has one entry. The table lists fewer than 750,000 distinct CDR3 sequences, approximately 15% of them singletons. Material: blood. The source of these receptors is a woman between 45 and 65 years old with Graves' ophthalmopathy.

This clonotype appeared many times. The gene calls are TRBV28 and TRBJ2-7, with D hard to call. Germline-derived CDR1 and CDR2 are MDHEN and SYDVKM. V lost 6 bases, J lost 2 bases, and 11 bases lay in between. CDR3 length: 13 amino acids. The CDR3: CASSPELPYEQYF. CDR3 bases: TGTGCCAGCAGCCCGGAACTGCCCTACGAGCAGTACTTC.

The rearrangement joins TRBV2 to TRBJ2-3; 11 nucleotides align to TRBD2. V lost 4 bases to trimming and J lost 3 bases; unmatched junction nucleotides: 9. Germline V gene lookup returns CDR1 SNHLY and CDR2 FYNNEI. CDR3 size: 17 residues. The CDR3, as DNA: TGTGCCAGCAGTGGTCCGACTAGCGGGATTATGACAGATACGCAGTATTTT. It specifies CASSGPTSGIMTDTQYF. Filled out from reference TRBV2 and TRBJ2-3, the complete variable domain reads EPEVTQTPSHQVTQMGQEVILRCVPISNHLYFYWYRQILGQKVEFLVSFYNNEISEKSEIFDDQFSVERPDGSNFTLKIRSTKLEDSAMYFCASSGPTSGIMTDTQYFGPGTRLTVL.

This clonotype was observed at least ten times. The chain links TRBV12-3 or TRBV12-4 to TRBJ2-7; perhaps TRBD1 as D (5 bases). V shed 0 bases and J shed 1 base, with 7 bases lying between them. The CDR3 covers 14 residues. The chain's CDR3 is CASSLARTSYEQYF. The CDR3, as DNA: TGTGCCAGCAGTTTAGCCAGGACATCCTACGAGCAGTACTTC.

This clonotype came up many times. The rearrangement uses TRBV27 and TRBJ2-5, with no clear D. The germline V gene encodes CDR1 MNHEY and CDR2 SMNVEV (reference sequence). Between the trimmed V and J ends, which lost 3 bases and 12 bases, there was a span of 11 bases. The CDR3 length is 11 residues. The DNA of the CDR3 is TGTGCCAGCAGTTTGGGTGGCGCGGAGTACTTC. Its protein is CASSLGGAEYF.

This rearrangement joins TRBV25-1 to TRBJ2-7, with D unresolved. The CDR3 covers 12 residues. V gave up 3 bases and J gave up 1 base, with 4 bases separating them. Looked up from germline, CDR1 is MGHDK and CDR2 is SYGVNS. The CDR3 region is CASSEESYEQYF. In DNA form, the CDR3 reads TGTGCCAGCAGTGAGGAGTCCTACGAGCAGTACTTC.